The 15 T cell receptor beta chains below all came from one sample that was sequenced in a study of identical twins. MiXCR, run by TCRdb on the 5' RACE reads, gives a single entry per CDR3 protein. The repertoire holds some 1,600,000 distinct CDR3 sequences, with around 33% as singletons. Sequencing was done on a sample of cord blood. These receptors all stem from a newborn girl in good health.

The chain uses TRBV7-9 and TRBJ1-1; D ambiguous. Looked up from germline, CDR1 is SEHNR and CDR2 is FQNEAQ (reference sequence). Trimming took 3 bases from V and 0 from J, leaving 11 bases between them. This CDR3 contains 15 residues. The CDR3 DNA sequence: TGTGCCAGCAGCTTCCCGGACGGACTGAACACTGAAGCTTTCTTT. Protein sequence: CASSFPDGLNTEAFF.

The chain joins TRBV4-2 to TRBJ1-2, with D hard to call. In germline, CDR1 is LGHNA, CDR2 YNFKEQ. Trimming stripped 0 bases from V and 6 bases from J, with 11 bases between. The CDR3 loop spans 14 amino acids. The CDR3 region has the DNA TGTGCCAGCAGCCAAGACCTAGCGAGACATGGCTACACCTTC. Amino acid sequence: CASSQDLARHGYTF.

The chain joins TRBV6-5 to TRBJ2-7, with 9 bases matching TRBD2. The CDR3 loop spans 14 amino acids. V was pared by 5 bases and J by 3 bases, with 5 bases of the junction left unmatched. The germline V gene encodes CDR1 MNHEY and CDR2 SVGAGI. CDR3 protein: CASSATSGFYEQYF. CDR3 nucleotides: TGTGCCAGCAGTGCGACTAGCGGCTTCTACGAGCAGTACTTC.

The rearrangement uses TRBV7-2 and TRBJ1-1; no definite D call. Trimming removed 5 bases at V and 5 bases at J, with 18 bases between. CDR1 and CDR2 from the germline V gene are SGHTA and FQGNSA. The CDR3 loop spans 15 amino acids. The CDR3 region has the DNA TGTGCCAGCAGCCCTTGGGCCCTCGGGCAGACTGAAGCTTTCTTT. Protein: CASSPWALGQTEAFF.

The chain employs TRBV27 and TRBJ1-5, with 8 bases lining up with TRBD1. Germline-derived CDR1 and CDR2 are MNHEY and SMNVEV (reference sequence). Trimming cost V 5 bases and J 3 bases; bases outside gene matches: 9. The CDR3 consists of 16 residues. CDR3 DNA: TGTGCCAGCAGTCCGCAACAGGGGGTATTCAATCAGCCCCAGCATTTT. Translating it yields CASSPQQGVFNQPQHF.

This rearrangement joins TRBV3-1 to TRBJ2-3; possible D gene TRBD2, 6 bases. This CDR3 region has 15 residues. V was shortened by 5 bases and J by 6 bases, with 18 bases between the two germline ends. Looked up from germline, CDR1 is LGHDT and CDR2 is YNNKEL (reference sequence). The CDR3 region is CASSSTDSRGDTQYF. DNA for the CDR3: TGTGCCAGCAGCTCCACTGATAGCCGGGGGGATACGCAGTATTTT.

This clonotype was seen more than once but under ten times. This chain connects TRBV5-4 to TRBJ2-3, with a weak D call TRBD1 (6 bases). V was cut by 1 base and J by 2 bases, with 11 bases left in between. The CDR3 loop spans 15 amino acids. The germline CDR1 and CDR2 sequences are SGHNT and YYREEE (reference sequence). The CDR3 DNA sequence: TGTGCCAGCAGCTTGACAGGGTACTACACAGATACGCAGTATTTT. Protein: CASSLTGYYTDTQYF.

This clonotype has just one count. The chain employs TRBV27 and TRBJ1-6, with a tentative D call TRBD1 (6 bases). The CDR3 has 12 residues. V lost 10 bases and J lost 8, with 12 bases in between. CDR1 is MNHEY, CDR2 SMNVEV, per germline (reference sequence). CDR3 coding DNA: TGTGCCATCATTTACAGGGATTCACCCCTCCACTTT. Its translation: CAIIYRDSPLHF.

The rearrangement uses TRBV12-5 and TRBJ2-3; 11 nucleotides align to TRBD2. The CDR3 covers 15 residues. The V gene end was trimmed by 6 bases and the J gene end by 2 bases; junction bases not matched to a gene: 4. Germline V gene sequence: CDR1 LGHNT, CDR2 FRNRAP. The CDR3 loop reads CASGAGLADTDTQYF. For the CDR3, the DNA is TGTGCTAGTGGAGCGGGACTAGCGGACACAGATACGCAGTATTTT.

In this sample, this clonotype turned up a few times. This chain links TRBV14 with TRBJ1-2, with D maybe TRBD1 (6 bases). Germline assignment: CDR1 SGHDN and CDR2 FVKESK. The CDR3 is 15 amino acids. Trimming shortened V by 3 bases and J by 4 bases, and 15 bases separated the two germline ends. The CDR3 sequence: CASSHPRGGGYGYTF. The CDR3 DNA is TGTGCCAGCAGCCACCCTAGGGGGGGAGGCTATGGCTACACCTTC.

The table lists this clonotype with a few counts. The V call is TRBV6-1, the J call TRBJ2-1; 8 nucleotides line up with TRBD2. Germline-derived CDR1 and CDR2 are MNHNS and SASEGT. This CDR3 spans 17 amino acids. With V trimmed by 5 bases and J by 10 bases, 19 bases remained unmatched. CDR3 nucleotides: TGTGCCAGCAGTCAACCTTACACGGGAGGGCCCCTTTGGGAGCAGTTCTTC. This encodes CASSQPYTGGPLWEQFF.

This clonotype was counted a few times. The junction departs from germline at one end; a sequencing error may be responsible. CDR3 coding DNA: TGTGCCATCAGTGAGCCGGGACAGCGCCAGCATTTT. Translating gives CAISEPGQRQHF. This rearrangement joins TRBV10-3 to TRBJ1-5; 7 bases line up with TRBD1. Looked up from germline, CDR1 is ENHRY and CDR2 is SYGVKD. The CDR3 loop spans 12 amino acids.

Points on this clonotype: Sequence at one end of the junction differs from germline and may be a read error. The rearrangement links TRBV12-3 or TRBV12-4 to TRBJ1-2, with no clear D. The CDR3 is made up of 13 amino acids. This CDR3 is CASSRNKNCGYTF. CDR3 nucleotide sequence: TGTGCCAGCAGCCGGAACAAGAACTGTGGCTACACCTTC.

V gene TRBV18 combines with J gene TRBJ2-3, with D hard to call. Trimming removed 3 bases at V and 6 bases at J, with 13 bases between. Germline-derived CDR1 and CDR2 are KGHSH and LQKENI. The CDR3 runs 14 residues. The CDR3 nucleotides are TGTGCCAGCTCACCGCGTATTTGGTCCGATACGCAGTATTTT. It specifies CASSPRIWSDTQYF.

This clonotype was found a few times. The chain joins TRBV24-1 to TRBJ2-1; 7 bases match TRBD1. V was clipped by 3 bases and J by 5 bases; unmatched bases: 12. Looked up from germline, CDR1 is KGHDR and CDR2 is SFDVKD. The CDR3 has 17 amino acids. CDR3 amino acids: CATSDPRQGVSNNEQFF. CDR3 sequence (DNA): TGTGCCACCAGTGATCCCCGACAGGGAGTGTCCAACAATGAGCAGTTCTTC.